This T cell receptor beta chain was recovered during a study of blood T cell repertoires in COVID-19. Background on the study: In each case, the material was cDNA or gDNA derived from T cells, B-cell-depleted T cells, or PBMCs.

Patients in Seattle were enrolled during active infection, then followed longitudinally. The CDR3 runs to 16 residues. Trimming took off 0 bases at V and 4 bases at J, with 16 bases between the two ends. CDR1 MNHEY and CDR2 SVGAGI come from the germline V gene. Sequenced by immunoSEQ multiplex PCR; TCRdb stores in-frame clones only, minus some. This table holds about 180,000 clones, around 80% found once. This rearrangement joins TRBV6-5 to TRBJ2-7; tentatively, D is TRBD1 (6 bases). The TCR sequence derives from a woman aged 80 or over with COVID-19, enrolled during active disease. The sample consisted of peripheral blood. The DNA for the CDR3 is TGTGCCAGCAGTTACTCGGGCACAGGGAAGGGGTACGAGCAGTACTTC. The encoded protein is CASSYSGTGKGYEQYF.